The source of this TCR beta chain is a study of blood T cell repertoires in COVID-19. Study as a whole: COVID-19 samples, acute and convalescent, were from the United States, Italy and Spain. PBMCs, B-cell-depleted T cells, or T cells provided the cDNA or gDNA that made up the material.

This CDR3 comprises 12 residues. V dropped 7 bases and J dropped 6 bases, with 15 bases sitting between them. The germline CDR1 and CDR2 sequences are SQVTM and ANQGSEA. Methods used by the authors: Amplification from reference gene primers served as the basis for estimated nucleated cell counts. The assay was immunoSEQ multiplex PCR, and TCRdb's table has in-frame clones only and misses some. The V and J calls and clone size were taken over from that table, and D and trimming were inferred from the DNA. The sample contains 75,000 to 100,000 clones, around 88% of which appear only once. This TCR came from a man aged 55 to 70 with acute or convalescent COVID-19. The J gene is TRBJ1-2, the V gene TRBV29-1; D is uncertain. The sample comprised peripheral blood. CDR3 in DNA: TGCAGCGCTGATCCCCCCCAAAATGGCTACACCTTC. Translation gives CSADPPQNGYTF. The variable domain in full, with the rest retrieved from reference TRBV29-1 and TRBJ1-2, is SAVISQKPSRDICQRGTSLTIQCQVDSQVTMMFWYRQQPGQSLTLIATANQGSEATYESGFVIDKFPISRPNLTFSTLTVSNMSPEDSSIYLCSADPPQNGYTFGSGTRLTVV.